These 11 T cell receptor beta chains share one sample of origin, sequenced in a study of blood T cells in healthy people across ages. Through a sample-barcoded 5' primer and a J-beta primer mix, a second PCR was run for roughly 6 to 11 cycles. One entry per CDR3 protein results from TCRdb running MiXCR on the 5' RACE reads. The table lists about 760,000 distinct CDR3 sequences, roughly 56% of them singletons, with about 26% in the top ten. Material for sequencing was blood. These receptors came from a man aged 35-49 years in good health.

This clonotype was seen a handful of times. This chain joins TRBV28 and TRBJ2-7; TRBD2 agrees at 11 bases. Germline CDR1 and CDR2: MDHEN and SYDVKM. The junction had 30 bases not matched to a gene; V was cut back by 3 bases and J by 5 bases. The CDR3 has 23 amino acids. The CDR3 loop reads CASSFISRFSPTSGSAGGDEQYF. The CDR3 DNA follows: TGTGCCAGCAGTTTTATCTCTCGGTTTAGTCCCACTAGCGGGAGTGCTGGGGGCGACGAGCAGTACTTC.

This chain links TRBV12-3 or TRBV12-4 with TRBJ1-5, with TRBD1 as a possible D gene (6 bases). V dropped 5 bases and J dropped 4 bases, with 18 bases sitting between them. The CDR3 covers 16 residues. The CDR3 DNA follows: TGTGCCAGCAGTCCTTCGGGGGGGCGAATGAATCAGCCCCAGCATTTT. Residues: CASSPSGGRMNQPQHF.

CDR3 coding DNA: TGCAGTGCCGGAGGCTTCACAGATACGCAGTATTTT. Protein product: CSAGGFTDTQYF. The gene calls are TRBV20-1 and TRBJ2-3; D may be TRBD2 (5 bases). Germline assignment: CDR1 DFQATT and CDR2 SNEGSKA (reference sequence). This CDR3 is 12 amino acids long. The V end lost 6 bases, the J end lost 2 bases, and 9 bases lay between the germline ends.

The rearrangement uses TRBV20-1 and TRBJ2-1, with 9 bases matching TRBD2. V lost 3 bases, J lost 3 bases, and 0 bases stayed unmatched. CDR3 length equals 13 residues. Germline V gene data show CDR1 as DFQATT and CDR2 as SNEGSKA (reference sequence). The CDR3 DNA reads TGCAGTGCTAGGACTAGCGGCTACAATGAGCAGTTCTTC. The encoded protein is CSARTSGYNEQFF.

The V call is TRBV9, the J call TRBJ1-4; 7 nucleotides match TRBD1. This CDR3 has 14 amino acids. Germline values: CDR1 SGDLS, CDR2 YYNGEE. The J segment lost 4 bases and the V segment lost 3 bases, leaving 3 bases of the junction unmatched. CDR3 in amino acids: CASSGRDSNEKLFF. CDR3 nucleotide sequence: TGTGCCAGCAGCGGCCGGGACAGTAATGAAAAACTGTTTTTT.

The CDR3: CSAKSGANQRETQYF. Written as DNA, the CDR3 is TGCAGTGCTAAAAGCGGGGCCAACCAGCGGGAGACCCAGTACTTC. The V call is TRBV20-1, the J call TRBJ2-5; 7 bases are a match to TRBD2. J was trimmed by 5 bases and V by 4 bases; bases with no gene match: 13. Germline-derived CDR1 and CDR2 are DFQATT and SNEGSKA (reference sequence). The CDR3 is 15 amino acids.

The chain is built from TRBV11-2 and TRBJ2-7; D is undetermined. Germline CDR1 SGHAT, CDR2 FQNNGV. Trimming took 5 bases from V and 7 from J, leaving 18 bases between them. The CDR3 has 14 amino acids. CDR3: CASSTLETQSEQYF. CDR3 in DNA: TGTGCCAGCAGCACACTCGAGACCCAATCGGAGCAGTACTTC. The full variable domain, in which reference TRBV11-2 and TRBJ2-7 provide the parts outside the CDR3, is EAGVAQSPRYKIIEKRQSVAFWCNPISGHATLYWYQQILGQGPKLLIQFQNNGVVDDSQLPKDRFSAERLKGVDSTLKIQPAKLEDSAVYLCASSTLETQSEQYFGPGTRLTVT.

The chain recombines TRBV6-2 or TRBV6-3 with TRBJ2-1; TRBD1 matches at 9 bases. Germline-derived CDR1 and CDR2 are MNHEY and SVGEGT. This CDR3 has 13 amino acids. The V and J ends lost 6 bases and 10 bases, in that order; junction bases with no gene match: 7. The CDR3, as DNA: TGTGCCAGCAGACCAGGACAGGGGCTCGAGCAGTTCTTC. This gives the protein CASRPGQGLEQFF.

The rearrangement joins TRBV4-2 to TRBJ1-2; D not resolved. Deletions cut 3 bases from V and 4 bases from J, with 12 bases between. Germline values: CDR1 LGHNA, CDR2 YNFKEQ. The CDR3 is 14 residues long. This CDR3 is CASSQEHSAYGYTF. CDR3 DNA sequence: TGTGCCAGCAGCCAGGAACATTCTGCCTATGGCTACACCTTC.

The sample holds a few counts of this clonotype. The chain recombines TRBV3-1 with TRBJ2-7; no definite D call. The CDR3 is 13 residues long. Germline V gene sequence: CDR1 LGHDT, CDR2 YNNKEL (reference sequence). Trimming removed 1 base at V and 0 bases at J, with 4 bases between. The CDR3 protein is CASSQASSYEQYF. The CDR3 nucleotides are TGTGCCAGCAGCCAAGCCAGCTCCTACGAGCAGTACTTC.

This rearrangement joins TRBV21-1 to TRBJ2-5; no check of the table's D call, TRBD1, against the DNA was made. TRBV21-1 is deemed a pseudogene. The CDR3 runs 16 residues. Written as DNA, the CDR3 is TGTGCCAGCAGCAACGCCGACAGGGGCTACCAAGAGACCCAGTACTTC. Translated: CASSNADRGYQETQYF.